This TCR beta chain was observed in a study of cytomegalovirus exposure and HLA in healthy donors. The overall study: Earlier results showed approximately 110 million unique TCR beta sequences derived from approximately 170 million T cells.

General observations from the study: High sensitivity and specificity were reportedly achieved when the classifier diagnosed cytomegalovirus status. The study flagged some 180 TCR beta chains as cytomegalovirus-associated.

The donors (healthy individuals) were bone marrow donors. A remark on this clone: Its antigen is unidentified.

The germline V gene has CDR1 KGHSH and CDR2 LQKENI. V lost 4 bases to trimming and J lost 4 bases, with 16 bases between them. The CDR3 loop spans 15 amino acids. 13 Jbeta primers and 60 Vbeta primers were used for the PCR. Clones were read by immunoSEQ multiplex PCR, and TCRdb kept only the in-frame ones, dropping some. This table has roughly 93,000 clones, around 77% appearing once. The sequenced material came from PBMCs. This TCR derives from a man between 25 and 39 years old in good health and CMV-seronegative. The V and J genes are TRBV18 and TRBJ1-1, with D perhaps matching TRBD1 (6 bases). The CDR3 DNA sequence: TGTGCCAGCTCACGACAGAAGTCAGGGGTCACTGAAGCTTTCTTT. Translation: CASSRQKSGVTEAFF.